This T cell receptor (beta chain) came from a study of blood T cell repertoires in COVID-19. Study-level information: Material from acute and convalescent COVID-19 was sourced from the United States, Italy and Spain. PBMCs, B-cell-depleted T cells, or T cells were the source of the cDNA or gDNA that made up the material.

The CDR3 is 12 amino acids. Germline V gene sequence: CDR1 KGHSH, CDR2 LQKENI. V lost 3 bases and J lost 7, with 10 bases in between. As originally analysed: Scientists estimated how many nucleated cells there were by amplifying reference gene primers. Method: immunoSEQ multiplex PCR; TCRdb's copy keeps in-frame clones and lacks some. The V and J calls and the clone size are those of that table, but D and trimming were determined from the DNA. In the table there are fewer than 350,000 clones, 80% to 85% of which are singletons. Sequenced sample: peripheral blood. The sequence was obtained from a woman between 55 and 75 years old with active or convalescent COVID-19. The chain combines TRBV18 with TRBJ2-7; D not certain. The CDR3 DNA is TGTGCCAGCTCACCTCTAGTGGGTGAGCAGTACTTC. This sequence encodes CASSPLVGEQYF.